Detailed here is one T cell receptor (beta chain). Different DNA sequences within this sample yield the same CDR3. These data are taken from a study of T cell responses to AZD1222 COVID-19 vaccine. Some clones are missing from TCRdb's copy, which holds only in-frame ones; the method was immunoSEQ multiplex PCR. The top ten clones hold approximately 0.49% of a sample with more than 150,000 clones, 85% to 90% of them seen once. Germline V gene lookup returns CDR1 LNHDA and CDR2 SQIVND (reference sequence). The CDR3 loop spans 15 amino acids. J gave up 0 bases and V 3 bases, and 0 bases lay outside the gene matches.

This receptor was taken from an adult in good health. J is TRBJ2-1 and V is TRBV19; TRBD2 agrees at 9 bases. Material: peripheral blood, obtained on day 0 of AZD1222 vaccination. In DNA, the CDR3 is TGTGCCAGTAGTATTAGCGGGAGCTCCTACAATGAGCAGTTCTTC. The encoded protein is CASSISGSSYNEQFF.